The next 27 T cell receptor beta chains were all read from a single sample in a study of T cell responses to AZD1222 COVID-19 vaccine. Here immunoSEQ multiplex PCR was the method, and the copy in TCRdb shows in-frame clones only, minus some. The sample has some 150,000 clones, 80% to 95% seen once. Here the sequenced sample was peripheral blood, taken 28 days after the second AZD1222 dose. The receptors stem from an adult who received the AZD1222 COVID-19 vaccine.

The gene calls are TRBV15 and TRBJ2-1; TRBD1 might be the D (6 bases). This CDR3 region has 15 residues. V was pared by 1 base and J by 3 bases, with 10 bases between. Germline assignment: CDR1 LNHNV and CDR2 YYDKDF (reference sequence). The CDR3 region is CATSRGQGIYNEQFF. Written as DNA, the CDR3 is TGTGCCACCAGCAGAGGCCAGGGGATCTACAATGAGCAGTTCTTC.

J is TRBJ2-2 and V is TRBV7-6, with D perhaps assigned TRBD1 or TRBD2 (5 bases each). Trimming stripped 2 bases from V and 0 bases from J, with 10 bases between. Per the germline V gene, CDR1 is SGHVS and CDR2 is FNYEAQ. This CDR3 has 16 amino acids. Here the CDR3 DNA reads TGTGCCAGCAGCTTAACGGGACGCCCGAACACCGGGGAGCTGTTTTTT. Translating gives CASSLTGRPNTGELFF.

This clone has a single count. CDR3 sequence: CASSPYYRGQNYGYTF. Here the CDR3 DNA reads TGTGCCAGCAGCCCTTATTACAGGGGGCAAAACTATGGCTACACCTTC. The chain combines TRBV5-5 with TRBJ1-2; 9 bases align to TRBD1. Germline loops: CDR1 SGHKS, CDR2 YYEKEE (reference sequence). The CDR3 spans 16 residues. V lost 4 bases, J lost 2 bases, and 9 bases stayed unmatched.

This clone was seen a single time. This rearrangement joins TRBV12-5 to TRBJ1-1; 7 bases map to TRBD1. Germline CDR1 and CDR2: LGHNT and FRNRAP. J lost 4 bases, V lost 6 bases, and 5 bases had no gene match. This CDR3 has 13 amino acids. CDR3 bases: TGTGCTAGTGGACTGGGGACAGTCACTGAAGCTTTCTTT. It yields the protein CASGLGTVTEAFF.

The chain uses TRBV28 and TRBJ1-5; no clear D gene. Looked up from germline, CDR1 is MDHEN and CDR2 is SYDVKM. V was shortened by 5 bases and J by 3 bases, with 14 bases between the two germline ends. This CDR3 contains 15 residues. CDR3 sequence reads: CASSAPRAHNQPQHF. In DNA, the CDR3 is TGTGCCAGCAGTGCCCCCCGGGCCCACAATCAGCCCCAGCATTTT.

The gene calls are TRBV7-9 and TRBJ2-1; TRBD2 agrees at 10 bases. Germline trimming cut 1 base from V and 4 bases from J; bases unmatched to any gene: 4. This CDR3 has 16 residues. Germline V gene sequence: CDR1 SEHNR, CDR2 FQNEAQ (reference sequence). For the CDR3, the DNA is TGTGCCAGCAGCTTAGTATCTAGCGGGAGTTACAATGAGCAGTTCTTC. Residues: CASSLVSSGSYNEQFF.

This clone occurred once. This chain uses TRBV4-1 with TRBJ2-2; 11 nucleotides line up with TRBD2. The V and J ends lost 5 bases and 5 bases, in that order; junction bases with no gene match: 7. The CDR3 has 16 amino acids. Germline V lookup: CDR1 MGHRA, CDR2 YSYEKL. CDR3 sequence reads: CASSTLAGEGTGELFF. The CDR3 DNA follows: TGCGCCAGCAGCACACTAGCGGGAGAAGGGACCGGGGAGCTGTTTTTT.

The chain combines TRBV5-1 with TRBJ2-5; 8 bases fit TRBD2. Trimming removed 3 bases from V and 5 bases from J; junction bases left unmatched: 12. The CDR3 has 16 amino acids. The germline V gene has CDR1 SGHRS and CDR2 YFSETQ. The CDR3 DNA reads TGCGCCAGCAGCTCCGGGACTAGAGGCGGTTTGGAGACCCAGTACTTC. Residues: CASSSGTRGGLETQYF.

The chain employs TRBV19 and TRBJ2-5; no reliable D call. V shed 4 bases and J shed 2 bases, with 14 bases lying between them. The CDR3 totals 15 residues. In germline, CDR1 is LNHDA, CDR2 SQIVND (reference sequence). For the CDR3, the DNA is TGTGCCAGTAGTAGTTCTTCGGTTCCTCAAGAGACCCAGTACTTC. It encodes CASSSSSVPQETQYF.

V gene TRBV15 combines with J gene TRBJ2-5; 11 bases agree with TRBD2. The V gene end was trimmed by 0 bases and the J gene end by 4 bases; junction bases not matched to a gene: 7. Germline lookup yields CDR1 LNHNV and CDR2 YYDKDF (reference sequence). The CDR3 has 17 residues. CDR3 amino acids: CATSRDALAGGGETQYF. The CDR3 DNA reads as TGTGCCACCAGCAGAGACGCTCTAGCGGGAGGTGGAGAGACCCAGTACTTC.

CDR3 loop: CATMNLLLNTGELFF. In DNA form, the CDR3 reads TGTGCCACCATGAACCTTCTCCTTAACACCGGGGAGCTGTTTTTT. The rearrangement links TRBV7-9 to TRBJ2-2; the D is unclear. The CDR3 totals 15 residues. The germline V and J ends were trimmed by 10 bases and 2 bases, with 17 bases remaining between them. Germline lookup yields CDR1 SEHNR and CDR2 FQNEAQ (reference sequence).

The chain combines TRBV7-2 with TRBJ1-5; D may be TRBD1 (6 bases). With 4 bases removed from V and 4 bases from J, the gap between germline ends came to 11 bases. CDR1 and CDR2 from the germline V gene are SGHTA and FQGNSA. The CDR3 is 14 amino acids. CDR3 DNA: TGTGCCAGCAGCTCCCCGGGACAAAATCAGCCCCAGCATTTT. Translating it yields CASSSPGQNQPQHF.

The rearrangement joins TRBV29-1 to TRBJ1-2, with D perhaps TRBD1 (6 bases). The CDR3 loop spans 17 amino acids. Looked up from germline, CDR1 is SQVTM and CDR2 is ANQGSEA. V lost 0 bases, J lost 2 bases, and 19 bases lay in between. The CDR3: CSVEEARRGAGNYGYTF. DNA for the CDR3: TGCAGCGTTGAAGAGGCTCGCAGGGGCGCCGGGAACTATGGCTACACCTTC.

The chain links TRBV29-1 to TRBJ2-2; D unclear. The V and J ends lost 1 base and 6 bases respectively, with 9 bases between them. The CDR3 sequence is 13 residues long. Germline CDR1 SQVTM, CDR2 ANQGSEA. CDR3 sequence: CSVEGHIAGELFF. DNA of the CDR3: TGCAGCGTTGAAGGGCATATTGCCGGGGAGCTGTTTTTT.

V is TRBV27 and J is TRBJ1-1; D gene unclear. Germline V gives CDR1 MNHEY, CDR2 SMNVEV (reference sequence). The V end lost 0 bases, the J end lost 4 bases, and 12 bases lay between the germline ends. The CDR3 has 15 residues. CDR3: CASSLSILSGTEAFF. CDR3 bases: TGTGCCAGCAGTTTATCGATCCTCAGCGGCACTGAAGCTTTCTTT.

The chain employs TRBV5-1 and TRBJ1-1, with D hard to call. V lost 4 bases, J lost 4 bases, and 11 bases lay in between. The CDR3 extends over 13 amino acids. The germline V gene encodes CDR1 SGHRS and CDR2 YFSETQ. DNA for the CDR3: TGCGCCAGCAGCATACTTGAGGCCACTGAAGCTTTCTTT. This codes for CASSILEATEAFF.

This clone was counted a single time. The genes are TRBV6-1 and TRBJ1-5; a weak D match, TRBD1 (5 bases). V was shortened by 3 bases and J by 9 bases, with 15 bases between the two germline ends. CDR1 and CDR2 (germline): MNHNS, SASEGT. The CDR3 sequence is 14 residues long. The DNA of the CDR3 is TGTGCCAGCAGTGAGGGACTTTTGGATCGGCCCCAGCATTTT. Translating gives CASSEGLLDRPQHF.

The chain has TRBV19 and TRBJ1-1, with D maybe TRBD1 (5 bases). Germline CDR1 reads LNHDA; CDR2 reads SQIVND (reference sequence). Deletions cut 6 bases from V and 1 base from J, with 12 bases between. This CDR3 spans 14 amino acids. CDR3 amino acids: CASSPTGGNTEAFF. The CDR3 bases are TGTGCCAGTAGCCCAACGGGGGGGAACACTGAAGCTTTCTTT. Supplemented by reference TRBV19 and TRBJ1-1, the full variable domain reads DGGITQSPKYLFRKEGQNVTLSCEQNLNHDAMYWYRQDPGQGLRLIYYSQIVNDFQKGDIAEGYSVSREKKESFPLTVTSAQKNPTAFYLCASSPTGGNTEAFFGQGTRLTVV.

V and J are TRBV7-8 and TRBJ2-3, with 8 bases identical to TRBD1. This CDR3 has 15 amino acids. CDR1 and CDR2 (germline): SGHVS, FQNEAQ. Unmatched junction bases numbered 3, after V lost 2 bases and J lost 2 bases. In nucleotides, the CDR3 is TGTGCCAGCAGCTTACAGGGGGCGATCACAGATACGCAGTATTTT. Its protein product is CASSLQGAITDTQYF.

V is TRBV2 and J is TRBJ2-2, with 10 bases identical to TRBD2. Per germline, CDR1 SNHLY and CDR2 FYNNEI. V trimming: 6 bases; J trimming: 4 bases; junction bases outside the gene matches: 5. The CDR3 consists of 15 residues. CDR3 in amino acids: CASRMSGRATGELFF. As DNA, the CDR3 is TGTGCCAGCAGGATGAGCGGGAGGGCCACCGGGGAGCTGTTTTTT. Combining the CDR3 with reference TRBV2 and TRBJ2-2 gives the whole variable domain EPEVTQTPSHQVTQMGQEVILRCVPISNHLYFYWYRQILGQKVEFLVSFYNNEISEKSEIFDDQFSVERPDGSNFTLKIRSTKLEDSAMYFCASRMSGRATGELFFGEGSRLTVL.

Here the CDR3 reads CASRARDRGTDTQYF. The CDR3 DNA is TGTGCCAGCAGGGCTAGGGACAGGGGCACAGATACGCAGTATTTT. The rearrangement uses TRBV27 and TRBJ2-3, with 9 bases that match TRBD1. Trimming removed 6 bases from V and 1 base from J; junction bases left unmatched: 5. Germline V lookup: CDR1 MNHEY, CDR2 SMNVEV (reference sequence). This CDR3 region has 15 residues.

The chain couples TRBV5-6 to TRBJ2-5; weak D call: TRBD2 (5 bases). V was trimmed by 3 bases and J by 2 bases, leaving 11 bases between them. The CDR3 is 14 residues long. CDR1 is SGHDT and CDR2 is YYEEEE in the germline V gene. CDR3 region: CASSSPGIQETQYF. In DNA, the CDR3 is TGTGCCAGCAGCTCCCCCGGGATACAAGAGACCCAGTACTTC.

Only one count was recorded for this clone. The genes are TRBV3-1 (or the pseudogene TRBV3-2) and TRBJ1-1; possibly TRBD1 for D (6 bases). CDR1 and CDR2 from the germline V gene are LGHDT and YNNKEL (reference sequence). V was cut by 1 base and J by 0 bases, with 9 bases left in between. The CDR3 is made up of 15 amino acids. CDR3 protein: CASSQGTVMNTEAFF. The CDR3 bases are TGTGCCAGCAGCCAAGGGACAGTGATGAACACTGAAGCTTTCTTT.

The gene calls are TRBV19 and TRBJ1-5, with unresolved D. This CDR3 has 12 residues. The germline CDR1 and CDR2 sequences are LNHDA and SQIVND (reference sequence). V was shortened by 3 bases and J by 5 bases, with 5 bases between the two germline ends. The CDR3 region is CASSMGYQPQHF. The CDR3 DNA follows: TGTGCCAGTAGTATGGGGTATCAGCCCCAGCATTTT.

The rearrangement links TRBV5-1 to TRBJ2-3, with 8 nucleotides matching TRBD2. This CDR3 comprises 17 residues. Trimming removed 0 bases from V and 0 bases from J; junction bases left unmatched: 6. The germline CDR1 and CDR2 sequences are SGHRS and YFSETQ. The CDR3 nucleotides are TGCGCCAGCAGCTTGGACGGGAGGGCCCCCAGCACAGATACGCAGTATTTT. Its protein is CASSLDGRAPSTDTQYF. The complete variable domain, with remaining parts taken from reference TRBV5-1 and TRBJ2-3, reads KAGVTQTPRYLIKTRGQQVTLSCSPISGHRSVSWYQQTPGQGLQFLFEYFSETQRNKGNFPGRFSGRQFSNSRSEMNVSTLELGDSALYLCASSLDGRAPSTDTQYFGPGTRLTVL.

The chain recombines TRBV11-3 with TRBJ2-7; D might be TRBD2 (5 bases). CDR1 SGHNT and CDR2 YENEEA come from the germline V gene. Trimming took off 5 bases at V and 4 bases at J, with 12 bases between the two ends. The CDR3 totals 13 residues. The CDR3 sequence is CASSRTSGYEQYF. The CDR3 region has the DNA TGTGCCAGCAGCCGGACTTCCGGATACGAGCAGTACTTC.

V and J are TRBV11-2 and TRBJ1-2; D is uncertain. Germline CDR1 SGHAT, CDR2 FQNNGV. The CDR3 totals 15 residues. The V end lost 0 bases, the J end lost 0 bases, and 8 bases lay between the germline ends. The CDR3 reads CASSLEPGPNYGYTF. The CDR3 DNA reads TGTGCCAGCAGCTTAGAACCGGGTCCTAACTATGGCTACACCTTC.